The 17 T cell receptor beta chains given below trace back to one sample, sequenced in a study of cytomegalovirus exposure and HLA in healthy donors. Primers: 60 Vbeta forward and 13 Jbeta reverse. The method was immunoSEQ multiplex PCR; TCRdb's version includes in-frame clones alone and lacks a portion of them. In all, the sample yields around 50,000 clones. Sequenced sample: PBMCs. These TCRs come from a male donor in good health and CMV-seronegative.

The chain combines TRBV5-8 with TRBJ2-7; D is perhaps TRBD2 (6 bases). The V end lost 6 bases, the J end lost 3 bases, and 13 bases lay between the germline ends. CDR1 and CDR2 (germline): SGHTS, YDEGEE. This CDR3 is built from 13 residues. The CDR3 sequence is CASTPRGVYEQYF. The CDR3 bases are TGTGCCAGCACCCCCCGCGGGGTCTACGAGCAGTACTTC. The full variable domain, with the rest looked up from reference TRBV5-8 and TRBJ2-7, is EAGVTQSPTHLIKTRGQQATLRCSPISGHTSVYWYQQALGLGLQFLLWYDEGEERNRGNFPPRFSGRQFPNYSSELNVNALELEDSALYLCASTPRGVYEQYFGPGTRLTVT.

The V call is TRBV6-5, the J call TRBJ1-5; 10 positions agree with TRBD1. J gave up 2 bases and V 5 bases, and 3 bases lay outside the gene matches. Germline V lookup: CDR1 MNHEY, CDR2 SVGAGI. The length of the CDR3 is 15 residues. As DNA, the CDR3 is TGTGCCAGCAGTCCGGACAGGGGGGGCAATCAGCCCCAGCATTTT. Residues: CASSPDRGGNQPQHF.

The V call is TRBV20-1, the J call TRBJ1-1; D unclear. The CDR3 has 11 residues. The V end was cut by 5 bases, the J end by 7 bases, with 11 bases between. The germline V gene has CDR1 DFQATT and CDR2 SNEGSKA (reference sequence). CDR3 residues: CSARRGVEAFF. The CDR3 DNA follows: TGCAGTGCTCGACGGGGAGTTGAAGCTTTCTTT.

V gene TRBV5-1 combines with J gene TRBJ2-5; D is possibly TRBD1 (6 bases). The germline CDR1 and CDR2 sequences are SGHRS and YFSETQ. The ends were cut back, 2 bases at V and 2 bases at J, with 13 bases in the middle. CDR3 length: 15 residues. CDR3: CASSFQGSGQETQYF. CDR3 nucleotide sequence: TGCGCCAGCAGCTTTCAGGGGTCAGGGCAAGAGACCCAGTACTTC.

CDR3: CASMEGGIRFEYF. CDR3 DNA: TGTGCCAGCATGGAGGGGGGGATTCGATTTGAGTACTTC. The J gene is TRBJ2-7, the V gene TRBV6-1; possibly TRBD2 for D (7 bases). Looked up from germline, CDR1 is MNHNS and CDR2 is SASEGT. This CDR3 region has 13 residues. Between the trimmed V and J ends, which lost 7 bases and 11 bases, there was a span of 21 bases.

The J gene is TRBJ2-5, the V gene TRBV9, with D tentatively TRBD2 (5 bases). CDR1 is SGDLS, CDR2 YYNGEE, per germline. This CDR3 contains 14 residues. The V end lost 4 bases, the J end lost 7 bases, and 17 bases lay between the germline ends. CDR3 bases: TGTGCCAGCAGCCCACAGTCCAGCGGAGGGACCCAGTACTTC. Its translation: CASSPQSSGGTQYF.

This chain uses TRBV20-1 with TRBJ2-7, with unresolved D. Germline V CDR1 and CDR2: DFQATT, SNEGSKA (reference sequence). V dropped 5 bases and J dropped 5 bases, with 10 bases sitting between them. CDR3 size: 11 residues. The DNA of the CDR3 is TGCAGTGCTGGCCGTTCCCACGAGCAGTACTTC. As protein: CSAGRSHEQYF.

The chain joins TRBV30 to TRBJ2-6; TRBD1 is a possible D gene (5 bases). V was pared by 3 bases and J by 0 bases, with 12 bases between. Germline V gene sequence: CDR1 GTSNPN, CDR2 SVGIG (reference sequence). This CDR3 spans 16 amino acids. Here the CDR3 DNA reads TGTGCCTGGAGGGGCCAGGGTAGCTCTGGGGCCAACGTCCTGACTTTC. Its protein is CAWRGQGSSGANVLTF.

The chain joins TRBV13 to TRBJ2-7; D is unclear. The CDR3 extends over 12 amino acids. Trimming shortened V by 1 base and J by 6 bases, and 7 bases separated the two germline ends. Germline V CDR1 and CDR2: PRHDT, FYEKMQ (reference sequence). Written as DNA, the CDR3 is TGTGCCAGCAGCTTAGACCGGGTCGAGCAGTACTTC. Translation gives CASSLDRVEQYF.

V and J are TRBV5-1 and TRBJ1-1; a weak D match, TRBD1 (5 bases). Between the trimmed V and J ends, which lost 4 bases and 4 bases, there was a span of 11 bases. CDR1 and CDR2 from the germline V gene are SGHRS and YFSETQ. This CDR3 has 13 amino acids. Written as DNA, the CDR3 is TGCGCCAGCAGCAGCAGGGTCCCCACTGAAGCTTTCTTT. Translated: CASSSRVPTEAFF.

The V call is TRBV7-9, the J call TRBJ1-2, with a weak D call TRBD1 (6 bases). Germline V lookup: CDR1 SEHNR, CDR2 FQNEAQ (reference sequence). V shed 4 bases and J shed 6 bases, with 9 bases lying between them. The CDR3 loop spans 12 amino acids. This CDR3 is CASSSGADGYTF. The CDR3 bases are TGTGCCAGCAGCTCAGGGGCGGATGGCTACACCTTC.

CDR3 coding DNA: TGTGCCTGGAGTGTAGAGGGACAGGGGTATCAGCCCCAGCATTTT. Translation gives CAWSVEGQGYQPQHF. The J gene is TRBJ1-5, the V gene TRBV30, with 10 bases fitting TRBD1. The CDR3 runs 15 residues. Per germline, CDR1 GTSNPN and CDR2 SVGIG (reference sequence). After removal of 0 bases from V and 5 bases from J, the junction contained 4 bases not matched to a gene.

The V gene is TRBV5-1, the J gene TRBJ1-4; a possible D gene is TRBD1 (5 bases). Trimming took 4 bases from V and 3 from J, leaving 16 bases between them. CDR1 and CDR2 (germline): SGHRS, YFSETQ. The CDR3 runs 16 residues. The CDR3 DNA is TGCGCCAGCAGCAAAAACCCCGGGGGGGCTAATGAAAAACTGTTTTTT. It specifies CASSKNPGGANEKLFF.

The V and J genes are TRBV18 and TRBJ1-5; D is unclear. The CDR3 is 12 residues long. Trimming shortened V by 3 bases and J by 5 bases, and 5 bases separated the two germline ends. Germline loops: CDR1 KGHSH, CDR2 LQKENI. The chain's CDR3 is CASSPVDQPQHF. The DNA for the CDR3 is TGTGCCAGCTCACCCGTAGATCAGCCCCAGCATTTT. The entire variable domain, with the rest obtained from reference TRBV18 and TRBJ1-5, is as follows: NAGVMQNPRHLVRRRGQEARLRCSPMKGHSHVYWYRQLPEEGLKFMVYLQKENIIDESGMPKERFSAEFPKEGPSILRIQQVVRGDSAAYFCASSPVDQPQHFGDGTRLSIL.

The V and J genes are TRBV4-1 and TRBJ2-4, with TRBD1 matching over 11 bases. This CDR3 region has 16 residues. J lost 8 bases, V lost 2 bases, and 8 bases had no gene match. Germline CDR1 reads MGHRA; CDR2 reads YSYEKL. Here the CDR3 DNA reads TGCGCCAGCAGCCAACTTCCGGGACAGGGGGAGGACATTCAGTACTTC. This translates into CASSQLPGQGEDIQYF.

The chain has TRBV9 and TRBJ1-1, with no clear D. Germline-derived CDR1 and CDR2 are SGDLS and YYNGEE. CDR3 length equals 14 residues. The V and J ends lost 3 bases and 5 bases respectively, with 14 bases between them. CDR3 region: CASSATLGGTEAFF. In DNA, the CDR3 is TGTGCCAGCAGCGCCACCCTCGGCGGGACTGAAGCTTTCTTT.

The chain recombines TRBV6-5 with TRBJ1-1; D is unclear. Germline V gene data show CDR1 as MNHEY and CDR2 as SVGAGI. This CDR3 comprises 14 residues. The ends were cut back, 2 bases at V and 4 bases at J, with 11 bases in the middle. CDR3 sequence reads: CASSYDQRVTEAFF. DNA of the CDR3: TGTGCCAGCAGTTACGATCAGAGGGTCACTGAAGCTTTCTTT.